The text below deals with one T cell receptor beta chain. Those enrolled in Seattle joined during active infection and were followed longitudinally afterward. The CDR3 runs 16 residues. The ends lost 4 bases at V and 5 bases at J; junction bases unmatched: 9. Germline values: CDR1 MNHEY, CDR2 SVGAGI. As processed by the authors: Using reference gene primer amplification, nucleated cell counts were estimated. Data came from immunoSEQ multiplex PCR; TCRdb stores just in-frame clones and leaves some out. The V and J calls and the clone size are those of that table, but D and trimming were determined from the DNA. The sample contains approximately 330,000 clones, roughly 89% of which appear only once. This entry comes from a study of blood T cell repertoires in COVID-19. Background on the study: Sites in the United States, Italy and Spain provided acute and convalescent COVID-19 samples. The cDNA or gDNA used as material had been derived from T cells, B-cell-depleted T cells, or PBMCs.

The clonotype was recovered from a man in his thirties or forties with COVID-19, enrolled during active disease. This sequence joins TRBV6-5 and TRBJ2-3, with TRBD1 matching 10 bases. Sequencing used peripheral blood. DNA of the CDR3: TGTGCCAGCAGTTCGTCCGGGACAGGGGCCGGAGATACGCAGTATTTT. It is translated as CASSSSGTGAGDTQYF.